This T cell receptor beta chain was identified in a study of blood T cell repertoires in COVID-19. Whole-study context: In each case, the material was cDNA or gDNA derived from T cells, B-cell-depleted T cells, or PBMCs.

V shed 7 bases and J shed 5 bases, with 27 bases lying between them. Germline V gene lookup returns CDR1 SGHRS and CDR2 YFSETQ. The CDR3 sequence is 18 residues long. The age range of participants was about 18 to 90 years, with residence in approximately 25 US areas. Which cohort a participant joined came from the clinical history participants gave. Among Cohort 3 donors, those recovered had two negative PCRs, clearance, or symptom resolution. Clones were read by immunoSEQ multiplex PCR, and TCRdb kept only the in-frame ones, dropping some. The table shows about 160,000 clones, with about 90% occurring only once.

The sequencing input was PBMCs or T cells enriched from blood (not recorded which). The chain employs TRBV5-1 and TRBJ2-2; TRBD1 is a possible D gene (6 bases). The TCR comes from a woman between 50 and 59 years old who had recovered from COVID-19. The CDR3, as DNA: TGCGCCAGCCTTCAGAATATTGGACAGCCGCGAAGGACCGGGGAGCTGTTTTTT. Translated: CASLQNIGQPRRTGELFF. Supplemented by reference TRBV5-1 and TRBJ2-2, the full variable domain reads KAGVTQTPRYLIKTRGQQVTLSCSPISGHRSVSWYQQTPGQGLQFLFEYFSETQRNKGNFPGRFSGRQFSNSRSEMNVSTLELGDSALYLCASLQNIGQPRRTGELFFGEGSRLTVL.